This T cell receptor (beta chain) derives from a study of shared clonotypes between healthy human individuals. For the study at large: In total, the donors were two women and a few men aged 18 to 49. Each donor contributed plates that comprised three CD4 naive, three CD4 memory, two CD8 naive and one CD8 memory.

Repertoires were generated with immunoSEQ multiplex PCR, while TCRdb's copy carries only in-frame clones and drops some. The sample gives some 1 million clones, approximately 76% of which show up once; 1.2% to 1.5% is in the top ten. Healthy HIV-negative adults with no recent acute infections or vaccinations were recruited as donors. This clonotype was obtained from a man between 18 and 29 years old in good health. The source material was memory CD4+ T cells sorted from blood. As for subset: CD45RA-negative fraction.

The CDR3 reads CASSLGTGAPQYF. The CDR3 DNA reads as TGTGCCAGCAGCCTGGGTACAGGGGCGCCTCAGTACTTC. The chain has TRBV5-4 and TRBJ2-7; TRBD1 aligns across 7 bases. The V gene's germline CDR1 is SGHNT and CDR2 YYREEE (reference sequence). J gave up 10 bases and V 4 bases, and 11 bases lay outside the gene matches. This CDR3 is 13 amino acids long.